This T cell receptor beta chain was documented in a study of blood T cell repertoires in COVID-19. With respect to this clone: This sample also contains other DNA sequences that code for the same CDR3.

Germline CDR1 reads LNHDA; CDR2 reads SQIVND (reference sequence). CDR3 length: 15 amino acids. J lost 0 bases, V lost 9 bases, and 6 bases had no gene match. Cohort allocation depended upon clinical history that participants reported. Using immunoSEQ multiplex PCR, the repertoire was profiled, and TCRdb retains in-frame clones only, with some absent. The sample records 350,000 to 400,000 clones, approximately 91% being singletons. The TCR comes from a woman in her thirties or forties who had been exposed to COVID-19. The V and J genes are TRBV19 and TRBJ2-1, with 9 bases fitting TRBD1. The sequenced sample consisted of PBMCs or T cells enriched from blood (not recorded which). CDR3 coding DNA: TGTGCCAGCCGGGGGACAGGGAGCTCCTACAATGAGCAGTTCTTC. It encodes CASRGTGSSYNEQFF.